This section outlines one T cell receptor (beta chain) sequence together with its context. What antigen it recognizes has not been identified. It has no much larger one-base neighbor in the sample; base qualities were not kept. Libraries of naive CD8 T cells were built from anywhere between about 19,000 and 1,000,000 sorted cells, with 10%, 30% or 50% of the purified RNA used. Naive CD8 T cells were FACS-sorted as CD8+CD4-CCR7+CD45RA+ on a BD FACSAria II into RLT Plus buffer. To test detection sensitivity, Jurkat RNA equivalent to more than 8 TCR copies was spiked into samples of roughly 20,000-1,100,000 naive CD8 T cells. Enrichment of CD8 T cells was performed with RosetteSep CD8+ T Cell Enrichment Cocktail and Ficoll-Paque, after which ACK red cell lysis was carried out. Libraries were built with PCR. The listed sequencing device is NextSeq 500. Preparation of bulk TCR libraries followed a previously described approach, with the TCR primers listed in Table S5. The Qiagen AllPrep DNA/RNA kit was used to purify total RNA. Before any analysis, reads coming from multiple sequencing runs of the same library were combined into one pool. The original methods were these. Reads were retained only if an exact TCR constant sequence was present, and the retained reads were trimmed to 150 nt and grouped according to their 12-nt molecular barcodes. Reads inside each barcode group were sub-clustered using a 15% Levenshtein threshold, and a quality-weighted consensus sequence was constructed for each RNA molecule. Non-functional sequences were removed, as were lower-count sequences one edit away from another. On the basis of fitting two negative binomial distributions, barcode sub-clusters with fewer than 20% of the maximum read count were discarded. TCRdb reprocessing: public reads trimmed at Q25 with fastp, clones called with MiXCR, in-frame beta chains kept. Entries are consolidated by CDR3 protein sequence, retaining the most common genes and DNA. The authors' filters were not applied to this entry. This sample is represented by a few hundred thousand distinct CDR3 sequences; roughly 24% of them were singletons. 0.74% of the sample goes to the ten largest clones.

This sample is part of a study of molecular identifiers for immune sequencing clone quantification (dated by TCRdb to 2016 to 2019). Looking at the study overall: In a replicate experiment, RNA from roughly 21,000 or 96,000 naive CD8 T cells was split into five aliquots, four of which were sequenced. This methods study benchmarked molecular-identifier clustering-based TCR repertoire sequencing (MIDCIRS) and TCR RNA copy counting, using CD8 T cells to do so. General conclusions and limits of the study: In CMV-specific effector cells, over 98% of molecules were held by clones above 20 RNA copies, whereas under 1% of molecules were held by such clones in naive cells. Without barcode sub-clustering, chimeric consensus sequences inflated TCR diversity; chimeras reached as high as 47%. Spiked-in Jurkat TCR RNA equal to a single cell's worth was reported to be detectable even within 1,100,000 naive CD8 T cells. Spiked-in Jurkat TCR RNA (approximately 9 copies' worth), which is not part of the donor repertoire, was contained in the naive libraries. Highly expanded clone sizes could be underestimated because identical TCR molecules may share a barcode. Around 2.9 recovered TCR RNA copies per cell were obtained by modeling, versus roughly 10 by digital PCR, implying a capture efficiency of approximately 27%.

The sequenced sample was naive CD8+ T cells from blood, with Jurkat cell RNA spiked in. This specimen's cell subset or site label, interpreted: FACS-sorted CD8+CD4-CCR7+CD45RA+ naive T cells. This TCR was sampled from a human donor in good health. Some libraries in this study had Jurkat cell RNA spiked in.

The bases are TGCGCCAGCAGCCAGCTCACCGGGGAGCTGTTTTTT. This codes for CASSQLTGELFF. The rearranged segments are TRBV4-1 and TRBJ2-2; the D gene remains uncertain. Cut back by 3 bases and 4 bases, the V and J ends lie 3 bases apart. CDR3 length: 12 amino acids, cysteine to phenylalanine. The kept DNA is CDR3 alone, 36 bases in frame from the first base. Looking up the germline V gene yields CDR1 MGHRA and CDR2 YSYEKL.